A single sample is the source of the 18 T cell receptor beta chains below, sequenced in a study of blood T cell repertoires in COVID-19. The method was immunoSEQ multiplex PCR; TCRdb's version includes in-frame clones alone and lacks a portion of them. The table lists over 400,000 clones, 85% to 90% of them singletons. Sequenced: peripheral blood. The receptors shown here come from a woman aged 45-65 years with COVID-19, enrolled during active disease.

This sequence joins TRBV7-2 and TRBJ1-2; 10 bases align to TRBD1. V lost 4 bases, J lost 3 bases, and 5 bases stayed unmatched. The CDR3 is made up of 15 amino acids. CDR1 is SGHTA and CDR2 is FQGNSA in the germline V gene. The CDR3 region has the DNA TGTGCCAGCAGCTCCGGGACAGGGGAGGACTATGGCTACACCTTC. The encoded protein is CASSSGTGEDYGYTF.

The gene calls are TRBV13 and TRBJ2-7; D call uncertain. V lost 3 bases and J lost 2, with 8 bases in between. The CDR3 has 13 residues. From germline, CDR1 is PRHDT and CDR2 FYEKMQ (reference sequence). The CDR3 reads CASSLNSPYEQYF. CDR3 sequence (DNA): TGTGCCAGCAGCTTGAACAGCCCCTACGAGCAGTACTTC.

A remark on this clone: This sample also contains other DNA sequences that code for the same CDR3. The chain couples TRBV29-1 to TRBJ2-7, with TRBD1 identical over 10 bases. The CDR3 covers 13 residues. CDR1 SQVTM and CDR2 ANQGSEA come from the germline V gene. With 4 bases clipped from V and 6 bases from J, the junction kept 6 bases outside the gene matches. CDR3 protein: CSVVGQGGGEQYF. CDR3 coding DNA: TGCAGCGTTGTAGGACAGGGGGGAGGCGAGCAGTACTTC.

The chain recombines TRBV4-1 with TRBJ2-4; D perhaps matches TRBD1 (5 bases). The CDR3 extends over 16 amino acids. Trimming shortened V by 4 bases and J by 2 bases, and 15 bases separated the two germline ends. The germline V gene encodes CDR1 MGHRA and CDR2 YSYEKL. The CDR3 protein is CASSLVLGATKNIQYF. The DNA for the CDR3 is TGCGCCAGCAGCCTGGTGTTAGGGGCTACCAAAAACATTCAGTACTTC.

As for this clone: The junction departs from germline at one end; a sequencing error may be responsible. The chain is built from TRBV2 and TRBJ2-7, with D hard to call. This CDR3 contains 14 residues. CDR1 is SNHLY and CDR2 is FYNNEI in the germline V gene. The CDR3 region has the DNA TGTGCCAGCAGGGAAGGAGAGAGCTCCTACGAGCAGTACTTC. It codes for CASREGESSYEQYF.

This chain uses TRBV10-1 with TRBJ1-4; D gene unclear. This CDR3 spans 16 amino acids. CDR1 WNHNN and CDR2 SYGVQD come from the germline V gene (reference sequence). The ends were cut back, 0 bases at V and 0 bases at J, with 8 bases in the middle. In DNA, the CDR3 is TGCGCCAGCAGTGAGTCTCGCGGATCAACTAATGAAAAACTGTTTTTT. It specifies CASSESRGSTNEKLFF.

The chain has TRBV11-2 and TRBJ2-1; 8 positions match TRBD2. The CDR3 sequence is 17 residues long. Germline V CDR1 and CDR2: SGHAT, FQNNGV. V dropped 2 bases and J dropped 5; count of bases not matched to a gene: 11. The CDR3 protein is CASSLSAWGLEDNEQFF. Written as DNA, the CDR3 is TGTGCCAGCAGCTTATCCGCGTGGGGACTAGAAGACAATGAGCAGTTCTTC.

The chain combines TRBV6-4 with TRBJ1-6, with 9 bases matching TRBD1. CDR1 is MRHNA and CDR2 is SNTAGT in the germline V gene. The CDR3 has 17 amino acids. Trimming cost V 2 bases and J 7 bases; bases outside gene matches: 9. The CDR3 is CASSDPDRGISNSPLHF. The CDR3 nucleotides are TGTGCCAGCAGTGACCCGGACAGGGGTATAAGCAATTCACCCCTCCACTTT.

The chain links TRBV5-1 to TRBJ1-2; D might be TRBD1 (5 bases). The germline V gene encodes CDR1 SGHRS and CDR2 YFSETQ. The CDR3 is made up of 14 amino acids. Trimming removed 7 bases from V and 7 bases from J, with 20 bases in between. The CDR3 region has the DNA TGCGCCAGCGGGGGGACGGCTACGAGGAGTGGCTACACCTTC. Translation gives CASGGTATRSGYTF. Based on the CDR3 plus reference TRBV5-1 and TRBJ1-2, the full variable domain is KAGVTQTPRYLIKTRGQQVTLSCSPISGHRSVSWYQQTPGQGLQFLFEYFSETQRNKGNFPGRFSGRQFSNSRSEMNVSTLELGDSALYLCASGGTATRSGYTFGSGTRLTVV.

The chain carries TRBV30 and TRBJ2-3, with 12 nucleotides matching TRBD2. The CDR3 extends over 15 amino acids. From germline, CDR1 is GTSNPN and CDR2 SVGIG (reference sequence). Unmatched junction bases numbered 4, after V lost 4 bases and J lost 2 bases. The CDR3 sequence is CAWTRTSGVTDTQYF. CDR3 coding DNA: TGTGCCTGGACTCGGACTAGCGGGGTCACAGATACGCAGTATTTT.

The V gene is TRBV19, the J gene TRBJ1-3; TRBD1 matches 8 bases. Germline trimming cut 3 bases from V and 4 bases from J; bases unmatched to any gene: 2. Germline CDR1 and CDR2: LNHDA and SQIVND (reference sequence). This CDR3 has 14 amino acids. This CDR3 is CASSMRQGGNTIYF. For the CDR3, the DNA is TGTGCCAGTAGTATGCGACAGGGGGGAAACACCATATATTTT.

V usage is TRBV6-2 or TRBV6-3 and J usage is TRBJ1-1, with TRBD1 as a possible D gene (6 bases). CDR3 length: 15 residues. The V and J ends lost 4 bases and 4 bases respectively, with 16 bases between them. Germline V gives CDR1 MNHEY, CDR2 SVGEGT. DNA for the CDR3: TGTGCCAGCAGTTCCCTCCCGACAGGAGGCACTGAAGCTTTCTTT. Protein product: CASSSLPTGGTEAFF.

CDR3 region: CASSSGHRLGSETQYF. In DNA, the CDR3 is TGTGCCAGCAGCTCCGGACACCGTCTTGGTTCGGAGACCCAGTACTTC. V and J are TRBV11-2 and TRBJ2-5; the D gene is possibly TRBD1 (5 bases). This CDR3 has 16 residues. Germline CDR1 SGHAT, CDR2 FQNNGV. V gave up 4 bases and J gave up 5 bases, with 20 bases separating them. Complete variable domain (other parts from reference TRBV11-2 and TRBJ2-5): EAGVAQSPRYKIIEKRQSVAFWCNPISGHATLYWYQQILGQGPKLLIQFQNNGVVDDSQLPKDRFSAERLKGVDSTLKIQPAKLEDSAVYLCASSSGHRLGSETQYFGPGTRLLVL.

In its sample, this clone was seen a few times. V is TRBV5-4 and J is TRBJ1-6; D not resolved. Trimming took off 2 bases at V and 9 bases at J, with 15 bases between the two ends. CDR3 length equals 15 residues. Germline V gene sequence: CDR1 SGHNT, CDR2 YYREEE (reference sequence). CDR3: CASSFGWREGSPLHF. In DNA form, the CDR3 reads TGTGCCAGCAGCTTCGGTTGGAGGGAAGGTTCACCCCTCCACTTT.

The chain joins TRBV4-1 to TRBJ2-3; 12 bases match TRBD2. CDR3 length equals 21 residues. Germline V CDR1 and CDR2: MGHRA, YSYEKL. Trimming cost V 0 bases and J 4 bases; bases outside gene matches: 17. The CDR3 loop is CASSQDREASGGGQPPDTQYF. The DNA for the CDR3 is TGCGCCAGCAGCCAAGATCGTGAGGCTAGCGGGGGGGGCCAACCTCCAGATACGCAGTATTTT.

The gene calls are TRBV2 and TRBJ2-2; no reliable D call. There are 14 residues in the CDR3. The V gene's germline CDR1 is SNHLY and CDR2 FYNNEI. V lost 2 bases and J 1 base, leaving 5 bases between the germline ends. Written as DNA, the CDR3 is TGTGCCAGCAGTGAAATACAGAACACCGGGGAGCTGTTTTTT. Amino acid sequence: CASSEIQNTGELFF. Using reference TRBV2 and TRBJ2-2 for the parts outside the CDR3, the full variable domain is EPEVTQTPSHQVTQMGQEVILRCVPISNHLYFYWYRQILGQKVEFLVSFYNNEISEKSEIFDDQFSVERPDGSNFTLKIRSTKLEDSAMYFCASSEIQNTGELFFGEGSRLTVL.

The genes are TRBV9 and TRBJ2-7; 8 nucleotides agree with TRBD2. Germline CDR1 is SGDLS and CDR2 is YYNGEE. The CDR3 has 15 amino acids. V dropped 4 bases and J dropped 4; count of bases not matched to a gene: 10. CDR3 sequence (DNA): TGTGCCAGCAGCCCCCGCGTAGCGGGGATTTACGAGCAGTACTTC. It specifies CASSPRVAGIYEQYF.

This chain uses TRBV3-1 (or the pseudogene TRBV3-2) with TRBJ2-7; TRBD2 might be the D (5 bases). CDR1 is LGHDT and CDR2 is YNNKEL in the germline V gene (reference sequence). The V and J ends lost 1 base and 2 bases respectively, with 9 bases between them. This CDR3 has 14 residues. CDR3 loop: CASSQAGDTYEQYF. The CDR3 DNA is TGTGCCAGCAGCCAAGCCGGGGATACCTACGAGCAGTACTTC.